This T cell receptor beta chain originates from a study of post-analysis software for immune sequencing data. This clonotype was seen only a few times. What it recognizes is unknown. Study outcomes and limitations: TRBV segments more frequent in patients than in controls numbered roughly 5 and included TRBV5-6, TRBV5-1 and TRBV20-1. Under the F measure, samples that were prepared in one batch clustered strongly together.

Carried by the TCR beta cDNA libraries were unique molecular identifiers. In TCRdb, the PCR reads were re-called with MiXCR into one record per CDR3 protein. In the table there are roughly 410,000 distinct CDR3 sequences, roughly 35% of which are singletons. Per germline, CDR1 SQVTM and CDR2 ANQGSEA. V shed 3 bases, J shed 3 bases, and the junction held 16 bases outside the gene matches. CDR3 size: 18 residues. The receptor was isolated from a girl between 5 and 17 years old with multiple sclerosis. V usage is TRBV29-1 and J usage is TRBJ2-3, with TRBD2 matching 9 bases. The sample consisted of blood. CDR3 DNA sequence: TGCAGCGTTGATGGGGGTGCGGGGGGGCTGATAGGGACAGATACGCAGTATTTT. This encodes CSVDGGAGGLIGTDTQYF.